The clone carrying this TCR beta chain has a handful of counts. Its specificity is unknown. Tumor samples were taken before definitive surgery or chemotherapy. The V gene end was trimmed by 0 bases and the J gene end by 1 base; junction bases not matched to a gene: 5. CDR1 SGDLS and CDR2 YYNGEE come from the germline V gene. The CDR3 has 16 residues. This sample was included in a study of high-grade serous ovarian cancer treatment subgroups. The study, taken as a whole, reports: Tumors within one patient showed repertoire similarity of roughly 0.11 to 0.8. Without spatial data, bulk sequencing limits insight into HGSC tumor diversity.

Method: immunoSEQ multiplex PCR; TCRdb's copy keeps in-frame clones and lacks some. This sample carries approximately 10,000 clones, 72% of them seen once, and the ten largest clones take roughly 10%. This TCR derives from a human donor with high-grade serous ovarian cancer. The V and J genes are TRBV9 and TRBJ2-3, with 7 nucleotides matching TRBD2. The sequenced sample consisted of tumor tissue. CDR3 residues: CASSVEGRGGTDTQYF. CDR3 nucleotide sequence: TGTGCCAGCAGCGTAGAAGGCCGGGGGGGCACAGATACGCAGTATTTT.